This T cell receptor beta chain was found in a study of T cell responses to AZD1222 COVID-19 vaccine. The CDR3 has 18 amino acids. The table came from immunoSEQ multiplex PCR; TCRdb's copy has only in-frame clones and leaves some out. The data show 150,000 to 200,000 clones, 80% to 95% seen once. The chain is built from TRBV1 and TRBJ1-2. TRBV1 is deemed a pseudogene. Here the sequenced sample was peripheral blood, taken on day 0 of AZD1222 vaccination. The receptor was derived from an adult in good health. CDR3 in amino acids: CTSSQVRTDLLRWYGYTF. CDR3 DNA: TGCACCAGCAGCCAAGTTCGGACGGACTTGCTACGGTGGTATGGCTACACCTTC.